Given below is one T cell receptor beta chain in context. The antigen remains unidentified. PCR involved 60 Vbeta and 13 Jbeta primers. The data were produced by immunoSEQ multiplex PCR, yet TCRdb's version contains in-frame clones alone and is incomplete. Found here are about 150,000 clones, over 60% of them singletons; the top ten hold approximately 2.1%. This record comes from a study of cytomegalovirus exposure and HLA in healthy donors. Study overall: Of several hundred genotyped donors, about 81% clustered with self-reported Caucasian donors.

CDR1 is MDHEN and CDR2 is SYDVKM in the germline V gene. The J segment lost 2 bases and the V segment lost 6 bases, leaving 5 bases of the junction unmatched. The CDR3 is made up of 14 amino acids. Overall study findings and caveats: TCR beta sequences numbering around 15,000 were associated with HLA alleles at 0.05 false discovery rate in a later analysis. Prediction of most subjects' HLA-A and HLA-B alleles by TCR beta sequences was reportedly accurate.

The chain has TRBV28 and TRBJ2-5, with 8 bases aligning to TRBD2. Sample: PBMCs. The TCR was taken from a man in his forties or fifties in good health and CMV-seronegative. This CDR3 is CASSSLAGQETQYF. In DNA, the CDR3 is TGTGCCAGCAGCTCCTTAGCGGGGCAAGAGACCCAGTACTTC.